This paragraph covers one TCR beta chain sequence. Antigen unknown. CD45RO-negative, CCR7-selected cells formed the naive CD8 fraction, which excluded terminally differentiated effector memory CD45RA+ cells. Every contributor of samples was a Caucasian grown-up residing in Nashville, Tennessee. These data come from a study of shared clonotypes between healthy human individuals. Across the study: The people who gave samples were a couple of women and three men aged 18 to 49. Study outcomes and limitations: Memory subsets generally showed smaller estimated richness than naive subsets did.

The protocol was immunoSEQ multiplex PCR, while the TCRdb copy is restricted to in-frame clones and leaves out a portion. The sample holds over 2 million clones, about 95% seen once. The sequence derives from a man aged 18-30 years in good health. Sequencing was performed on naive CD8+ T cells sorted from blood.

CDR3 DNA sequence: TGTGCCAGCAGCCAAGAAGACACAGACTACGAGCAGTACTTC. Translated, it gives CASSQEDTDYEQYF. The chain combines TRBV4-2 with TRBJ2-7; no firm D call. Trimming stripped 0 bases from V and 3 bases from J, with 9 bases between. The CDR3 is made up of 14 amino acids. CDR1 and CDR2 from the germline V gene are LGHNA and YNFKEQ.